The 26 T cell receptor beta chains below all came from one sample that was sequenced in a study of cytomegalovirus exposure and HLA in healthy donors. PCR employed 60 Vbeta and 13 Jbeta primers. Measured with immunoSEQ multiplex PCR; TCRdb has only the in-frame clones, and not every one. The sample contains fewer than 180,000 clones, about four fifths of which appear only once. Sequencing used PBMCs. The receptors come from a man over 45 in good health and CMV-seropositive.

This chain connects TRBV28 to TRBJ1-2; D is possibly TRBD1 (6 bases). Deletions cut 4 bases from V and 4 bases from J, with 10 bases between. CDR3 length equals 13 residues. From germline, CDR1 is MDHEN and CDR2 SYDVKM. This CDR3 reads CASSSPDSYGYTF. DNA for the CDR3: TGTGCCAGCAGTTCCCCGGACAGCTATGGCTACACCTTC.

This clone has a single count. The CDR3 bases are TGTGCCAGCAGTTTATCTAGCGGGAATGGGGATACGCAGTATTTT. Translated, it gives CASSLSSGNGDTQYF. The chain couples TRBV6-6 to TRBJ2-3; 9 bases fit TRBD2. The CDR3 is made up of 15 amino acids. J lost 6 bases, V lost 4 bases, and 8 bases had no gene match. Germline V lookup: CDR1 MNHNY, CDR2 SVGAGI (reference sequence).

The CDR3 nucleotides read TGCGCCAGCAGTGTTGAGACGCCGGGAGATACGCAGTATTTT. It encodes CASSVETPGDTQYF. This rearrangement joins TRBV10-1 to TRBJ2-3; D gene uncertain. V lost 4 bases to trimming and J lost 5 bases, with 13 bases between them. This CDR3 region has 14 residues. CDR1 and CDR2 (germline): WNHNN, SYGVQD (reference sequence).

This rearrangement joins TRBV13 to TRBJ2-1, with D perhaps matching TRBD1 (5 bases). Trimming cost V 5 bases and J 3 bases, with 8 bases left between them. Germline V CDR1 and CDR2: PRHDT, FYEKMQ (reference sequence). The CDR3 is made up of 13 amino acids. CDR3: CASSIDSYNEQFF. The DNA of the CDR3 is TGTGCCAGCAGCATCGACAGCTACAATGAGCAGTTCTTC. The full variable domain, completed using reference TRBV13 and TRBJ2-1, is AAGVIQSPRHLIKEKRETATLKCYPIPRHDTVYWYQQGPGQDPQFLISFYEKMQSDKGSIPDRFSAQQFSDYHSELNMSSLELGDSALYFCASSIDSYNEQFFGPGTRLTVL.

This chain links TRBV5-4 with TRBJ1-6; a weak D match, TRBD1 (6 bases). Germline CDR1 reads SGHNT; CDR2 reads YYREEE (reference sequence). The V gene lost 3 bases and the J gene lost 7 bases, with 14 bases spanning the gap. The CDR3 runs to 15 residues. The CDR3 sequence: CASSSGGDINSPLHF. Here the CDR3 DNA reads TGTGCCAGCAGCTCGGGGGGGGACATAAATTCACCCCTCCACTTT.

CDR3 sequence reads: CASSLLIAGGHEQYF. The CDR3, as DNA: TGTGCCAGCTCACTCCTAATAGCGGGAGGCCACGAGCAGTACTTC. The rearrangement uses TRBV18 and TRBJ2-7, with 10 bases identical to TRBD2. The CDR3 consists of 15 residues. CDR1 KGHSH and CDR2 LQKENI come from the germline V gene. Germline trimming cut 4 bases from V and 5 bases from J; bases unmatched to any gene: 8. Full variable domain (rest looked up from reference TRBV18 and TRBJ2-7): NAGVMQNPRHLVRRRGQEARLRCSPMKGHSHVYWYRQLPEEGLKFMVYLQKENIIDESGMPKERFSAEFPKEGPSILRIQQVVRGDSAAYFCASSLLIAGGHEQYFGPGTRLTVT.

The chain combines TRBV6-5 with TRBJ2-5; perhaps TRBD2 as D (6 bases). V lost 10 bases to trimming and J lost 10 bases, with 22 bases between them. This CDR3 contains 13 residues. From germline, CDR1 is MNHEY and CDR2 SVGAGI. CDR3 in DNA: TGTGCCACGACCCGACTAGGGACGGAGGACCAGTACTTC. It codes for CATTRLGTEDQYF.

CDR3 region: CASSYQGNTYEQYF. The CDR3, as DNA: TGTGCCAGCAGCTACCAGGGCAATACCTACGAGCAGTACTTC. This rearrangement joins TRBV14 to TRBJ2-5, with a weak D call TRBD1 (5 bases). The better agreement between TRBJ2-7 and the DNA end casts doubt on the J call. Germline CDR1 reads SGHDN; CDR2 reads FVKESK. This CDR3 comprises 14 residues.

The rearrangement links TRBV19 to TRBJ2-7, with 8 bases fitting TRBD1. CDR1 and CDR2 (germline): LNHDA, SQIVND (reference sequence). V lost 7 bases, J lost 3 bases, and 14 bases stayed unmatched. This CDR3 spans 16 amino acids. Here the CDR3 reads CASTNRLDRGCYEQYF. The CDR3 DNA follows: TGTGCCAGTACGAACCGCCTAGACAGGGGTTGCTACGAGCAGTACTTC.

This chain links TRBV7-3 with TRBJ2-7; 8 nucleotides match TRBD2. The V and J ends lost 2 bases and 2 bases, in that order; junction bases with no gene match: 5. The CDR3 contains 15 residues. CDR1 SGHTA and CDR2 FQGTGA come from the germline V gene. CDR3 region: CASSLGLSGAYEQYF. CDR3 sequence (DNA): TGTGCCAGCAGCTTAGGCCTTAGCGGGGCCTACGAGCAGTACTTC.

This clone came up once. The chain joins TRBV29-1 to TRBJ2-7; D possibly corresponds to TRBD1 (6 bases). Trimming stripped 6 bases from V and 0 bases from J, with 12 bases between. CDR1 is SQVTM and CDR2 is ANQGSEA in the germline V gene. There are 13 residues in the CDR3. The CDR3 protein is CSVSGDDSYEQYF. Here the CDR3 DNA reads TGCAGCGTATCAGGGGACGACTCCTACGAGCAGTACTTC.

V is TRBV7-9 and J is TRBJ2-7; TRBD2 aligns across 10 bases. The V gene end was trimmed by 2 bases and the J gene end by 3 bases; junction bases not matched to a gene: 1. The CDR3 is made up of 14 amino acids. CDR1 SEHNR and CDR2 FQNEAQ come from the germline V gene (reference sequence). The CDR3 protein is CASSLLAGDYEQYF. The CDR3 DNA reads TGTGCCAGCAGCTTACTAGCGGGAGACTACGAGCAGTACTTC.

V is TRBV2 and J is TRBJ1-1; D gene ambiguous. The CDR3 runs 13 residues. Germline CDR1 SNHLY, CDR2 FYNNEI. V was shortened by 3 bases and J by 3 bases, with 8 bases between the two germline ends. CDR3 sequence: CASSDLEDTEAFF. The CDR3 DNA is TGTGCCAGCAGTGACCTTGAGGACACTGAAGCTTTCTTT.

The CDR3 here is CASSATGATNEKLFF. The CDR3 coding sequence is TGTGCCAGCAGCGCCACAGGGGCAACTAATGAAAAACTGTTTTTT. The genes are TRBV9 and TRBJ1-4; 7 bases line up with TRBD1. Germline lookup yields CDR1 SGDLS and CDR2 YYNGEE. The V and J ends lost 3 bases and 0 bases, in that order; junction bases with no gene match: 2. The CDR3 consists of 15 residues.

This rearrangement joins TRBV2 to TRBJ2-7; 13 nucleotides line up with TRBD2. The CDR3 spans 16 residues. Germline V gene sequence: CDR1 SNHLY, CDR2 FYNNEI. With V trimmed by 3 bases and J by 5 bases, 7 bases remained unmatched. The CDR3 spells CASSDRGLAGVNEQYF. The CDR3 DNA sequence: TGTGCCAGCAGTGACCGTGGACTAGCGGGAGTTAACGAGCAGTACTTC.

The genes are TRBV6-1 and TRBJ1-5; D remains ambiguous. CDR1 MNHNS and CDR2 SASEGT come from the germline V gene. Trimming stripped 4 bases from V and 3 bases from J, with 7 bases between. The CDR3 runs 13 residues. CDR3 protein: CASSAEFNQPQHF. DNA for the CDR3: TGTGCCAGCAGTGCAGAATTCAATCAGCCCCAGCATTTT.

This clone showed up just once. V and J are TRBV28 and TRBJ1-1; tentative D call: TRBD1 (5 bases). V was pared by 6 bases and J by 1 base, with 15 bases between. Per germline, CDR1 MDHEN and CDR2 SYDVKM. The CDR3 runs to 15 residues. The CDR3 spells CASSRTGLTNTEAFF. For the CDR3, the DNA is TGTGCCAGCAGCCGGACGGGACTGACGAACACTGAAGCTTTCTTT.

V usage is TRBV15 and J usage is TRBJ1-5, with 8 nucleotides matching TRBD1. This CDR3 is 15 amino acids long. CDR1 is LNHNV, CDR2 YYDKDF, per germline (reference sequence). The J segment lost 3 bases and the V segment lost 3 bases, leaving 4 bases of the junction unmatched. The CDR3 DNA reads as TGTGCCACCAGCAGGGAGACAGGGGACAATCAGCCCCAGCATTTT. This encodes CATSRETGDNQPQHF.

This chain connects TRBV18 to TRBJ1-4, with D maybe TRBD1 (6 bases). Trimming shortened V by 2 bases and J by 8 bases, and 12 bases separated the two germline ends. From germline, CDR1 is KGHSH and CDR2 LQKENI. This CDR3 comprises 14 residues. The CDR3 reads CASSPLTGKEKLFF. The CDR3 DNA sequence: TGTGCCAGCTCACCATTGACAGGCAAAGAAAAACTGTTTTTT.

This chain uses TRBV5-1 with TRBJ1-2, with 8 nucleotides matching TRBD1. The CDR3 consists of 14 residues. The germline CDR1 and CDR2 sequences are SGHRS and YFSETQ. Losses at the gene ends were 0 bases for V and 2 bases for J; bases not matched to a gene: 0. CDR3 sequence: CASSLGDRNYGYTF. Written as DNA, the CDR3 is TGCGCCAGCAGCTTGGGGGACAGGAACTATGGCTACACCTTC.

The V and J genes are TRBV29-1 and TRBJ1-1; 8 bases agree with TRBD1. The germline V gene encodes CDR1 SQVTM and CDR2 ANQGSEA. Germline trimming cut 0 bases from V and 5 bases from J; bases unmatched to any gene: 5. The CDR3 contains 14 residues. CDR3 sequence (DNA): TGCAGCGTTGAAGATCGGACAGGGAATACTGAAGCTTTCTTT. Translated, it gives CSVEDRTGNTEAFF.

The genes are TRBV7-6 and TRBJ1-1, with D possibly matching TRBD1 (5 bases). V gave up 0 bases and J gave up 5 bases, with 10 bases separating them. The CDR3 extends over 14 amino acids. Per the germline V gene, CDR1 is SGHVS and CDR2 is FNYEAQ. The CDR3 DNA follows: TGTGCCAGCAGCTTAGCGCTCCAGGGTACTGAAGCTTTCTTT. Amino acid sequence: CASSLALQGTEAFF.

Remarks on this clone: The conserved phenylalanine or tryptophan normally closing the CDR3 is absent here, so this likely arose from a read error. It is unclear where the CDR3 begins or ends on the DNA, so no DNA is shown, and the CDR3 is as TCRdb lists it. The chain recombines TRBV10-3 with TRBJ2-3; the table's D call, TRBD2, has no DNA check behind it. Ends included, the CDR3 has 13 residues. The germline CDR1 and CDR2 sequences are ENHRY and SYGVKD. CDR3 sequence: CAISESPWTSPQC.

This chain joins TRBV5-8 and TRBJ2-2; D perhaps matches TRBD2 (5 bases). This CDR3 is built from 15 residues. Germline CDR1 is SGHTS and CDR2 is YDEGEE. V lost 6 bases to trimming and J lost 5 bases, with 17 bases between them. CDR3 coding DNA: TGTGCCAGCAATTCCGGCCGGAGAGGGACCGGGGAGCTGTTTTTT. This gives the protein CASNSGRRGTGELFF.

V usage is TRBV6-5 and J usage is TRBJ1-5, with a weak D call TRBD1 (6 bases). CDR1 is MNHEY and CDR2 is SVGAGI in the germline V gene. The V gene lost 0 bases and the J gene lost 5 bases, with 8 bases spanning the gap. The CDR3 is 14 residues long. In nucleotides, the CDR3 is TGTGCCAGCAGTTACTCGAGGGGGTATCAGCCCCAGCATTTT. As protein: CASSYSRGYQPQHF.

V gene TRBV5-1 combines with J gene TRBJ1-3, with TRBD1 as a possible D gene (5 bases). The germline V gene has CDR1 SGHRS and CDR2 YFSETQ. The CDR3 covers 14 residues. The V and J ends lost 0 bases and 3 bases respectively, with 7 bases between them. The CDR3 DNA reads as TGCGCCAGCAGCTTGGGTGACAGTGGAAACACCATATATTTT. Its protein is CASSLGDSGNTIYF.